A single T cell receptor beta chain is shown here with its context. The entry originates in a study of shared clonotypes between healthy human individuals. TCRdb's table, derived via immunoSEQ multiplex PCR, lists solely in-frame clones and lacks some. The profile shows 1.4 million or so clones, 98% of them singletons. Trimming cost V 6 bases and J 10 bases; bases outside gene matches: 10. The CDR3 is made up of 14 amino acids. CDR1 and CDR2 (germline): MDHEN, SYDVKM. This chain connects TRBV28 to TRBJ2-1; 9 bases are shared with TRBD1. The sample comprised naive CD4+ T cells sorted from blood. Subset given: CD45RA+ positively selected. This clonotype was obtained from a man aged 25-40 years in good health. CDR3 coding DNA: TGTGCCAGCAGCGTCCCGGGACAGGGACGCGAGCAGTTCTTC. Translated: CASSVPGQGREQFF. Together with reference TRBV28 and TRBJ2-1, the CDR3 gives the full variable domain: DVKVTQSSRYLVKRTGEKVFLECVQDMDHENMFWYRQDPGLGLRLIYFSYDVKMKEKGDIPEGYSVSREKKERFSLILESASTNQTSMYLCASSVPGQGREQFFGPGTRLTVL.